The 3 T cell receptor beta chains listed next were all sequenced from one sample in a study of cytomegalovirus exposure and HLA in healthy donors. Here immunoSEQ multiplex PCR was the method, and the copy in TCRdb shows in-frame clones only, minus some. The sample has about 130,000 clones, approximately 89% seen once. Sequencing used PBMCs. The receptors shown here come from a woman aged 18-29 years in good health and CMV-seropositive.

J is TRBJ1-6 and V is TRBV5-1, with 8 bases that match TRBD1. The germline gives CDR1 SGHRS, CDR2 YFSETQ. V trimming: 4 bases; J trimming: 6 bases; junction bases outside the gene matches: 9. The CDR3 consists of 16 residues. CDR3 DNA: TGCGCCAGCAGCCTACAGGGGGACCTTATTAATTCACCCCTCCACTTT. This codes for CASSLQGDLINSPLHF.

This clone was seen once. J is TRBJ1-2 and V is TRBV27, with 8 bases identical to TRBD1. CDR3 length equals 14 residues. V trimming: 6 bases; J trimming: 3 bases; junction bases outside the gene matches: 6. Germline loops: CDR1 MNHEY, CDR2 SMNVEV (reference sequence). The CDR3 DNA follows: TGTGCCAGCAGCTCGGACAGGGCTTACTATGGCTACACCTTC. Encoded protein: CASSSDRAYYGYTF.

The rearrangement links TRBV7-6 to TRBJ1-4, with TRBD1 matching over 7 bases. This CDR3 has 16 amino acids. From germline, CDR1 is SGHVS and CDR2 FNYEAQ. V was clipped by 0 bases and J by 8 bases; unmatched bases: 9. Written as DNA, the CDR3 is TGTGCCAGCAGCTTAGCGCGCGGCCAGGGGGGCGAAAAACTGTTTTTT. As protein: CASSLARGQGGEKLFF.